These 9 T cell receptor beta chains came from one sample sequenced in a study of early T cells in non-severe SARS-CoV-2 infection. TCRdb itself ran the 5' RACE reads through MiXCR, one entry per CDR3 protein. The data contain 85,000 to 100,000 distinct CDR3 sequences, 16% of them singletons. This material consisted of whole blood, taken at baseline. The receptors originated from an adult who was a healthcare worker with PCR-confirmed SARS-CoV-2 infection or an uninfected control (not recorded which).

The V and J genes are TRBV7-2 and TRBJ1-6; D not resolved. In germline, CDR1 is SGHTA, CDR2 FQGNSA. CDR3 length: 15 amino acids. Trimming cost V 2 bases and J 7 bases, with 12 bases left between them. The CDR3 region has the DNA TGTGCCAGCAGCTTATCAACAGTCCCGAATTCACCCCTCCACTTT. This gives the protein CASSLSTVPNSPLHF.

The rearrangement joins TRBV28 to TRBJ2-1; D is unresolved. The CDR3 is 11 residues long. Germline loops: CDR1 MDHEN, CDR2 SYDVKM. V was pared by 5 bases and J by 9 bases, with 8 bases between. The CDR3 bases are TGTGCCAGCAGTGGGCGGCCTGAGCAGTTCTTC. Amino acids: CASSGRPEQFF.

This clonotype has more than one count but fewer than ten. The chain couples TRBV2 to TRBJ1-4; TRBD1 matches at 8 bases. This CDR3 region has 14 residues. Germline lookup yields CDR1 SNHLY and CDR2 FYNNEI. With V trimmed by 4 bases and J by 12 bases, 10 bases remained unmatched. The CDR3 is CASSVSGTGGELFF. As DNA, the CDR3 is TGTGCCAGCAGTGTTTCCGGGACAGGTGGGGAACTGTTTTTT.

The chain carries TRBV7-9 and TRBJ2-3, with 9 bases lining up with TRBD2. The trim removed 1 base at V and 0 bases at J, leaving 5 bases unmatched. From germline, CDR1 is SEHNR and CDR2 FQNEAQ (reference sequence). The CDR3 runs 17 residues. Here the CDR3 DNA reads TGTGCCAGCAGCTTAGGGAGCGGGAGGCCGAGCACAGATACGCAGTATTTT. This sequence encodes CASSLGSGRPSTDTQYF.

This clonotype was counted only a few times. The chain has TRBV7-2 and TRBJ2-7, with a possible D match to TRBD2 (6 bases). The CDR3 length is 15 residues. Per germline, CDR1 SGHTA and CDR2 FQGNSA. V lost 1 base and J 4 bases, leaving 14 bases between the germline ends. The CDR3 DNA reads TGTGCCAGCAGCTTAGAACGGGGCGGGGTATACGAGCAGTACTTC. It specifies CASSLERGGVYEQYF.

This clonotype came up a few times. The V gene is TRBV18, the J gene TRBJ1-2; 7 bases line up with TRBD1. V shed 2 bases and J 2 bases; nucleotides not matched to a gene: 8. Per germline, CDR1 KGHSH and CDR2 LQKENI. This CDR3 region has 16 residues. The CDR3: CASSPSQPGQNYGYTF. The DNA for the CDR3 is TGTGCCAGCTCACCATCGCAACCGGGACAGAACTATGGCTACACCTTC.

CDR3 amino acids: CASSPLASEQYF. CDR3 sequence (DNA): TGTGCCAGCTCACCATTGGCGTCCGAGCAGTACTTC. The rearrangement uses TRBV18 and TRBJ2-7; D is unclear. Trimming took 2 bases from V and 6 from J, leaving 8 bases between them. Germline values: CDR1 KGHSH, CDR2 LQKENI. This CDR3 has 12 residues.

This clonotype has just a few counts. V gene TRBV27 combines with J gene TRBJ2-3; no firm D call. Germline values: CDR1 MNHEY, CDR2 SMNVEV (reference sequence). The length of the CDR3 is 12 residues. V lost 9 bases and J 8 bases, leaving 15 bases between the germline ends. For the CDR3, the DNA is TGTGCCAGTGCTTCCGTCGGTTCTACGCAGTATTTT. Protein product: CASASVGSTQYF.

The sample holds many counts of this clonotype. The gene calls are TRBV7-9 and TRBJ1-4; D may be TRBD1 (5 bases). This CDR3 comprises 15 residues. Trimming stripped 4 bases from V and 7 bases from J, with 16 bases between. Germline loops: CDR1 SEHNR, CDR2 FQNEAQ (reference sequence). CDR3: CASSSLRQRLEKLFF. DNA for the CDR3: TGTGCCAGCAGCTCTCTCCGACAGAGACTTGAAAAACTGTTTTTT.